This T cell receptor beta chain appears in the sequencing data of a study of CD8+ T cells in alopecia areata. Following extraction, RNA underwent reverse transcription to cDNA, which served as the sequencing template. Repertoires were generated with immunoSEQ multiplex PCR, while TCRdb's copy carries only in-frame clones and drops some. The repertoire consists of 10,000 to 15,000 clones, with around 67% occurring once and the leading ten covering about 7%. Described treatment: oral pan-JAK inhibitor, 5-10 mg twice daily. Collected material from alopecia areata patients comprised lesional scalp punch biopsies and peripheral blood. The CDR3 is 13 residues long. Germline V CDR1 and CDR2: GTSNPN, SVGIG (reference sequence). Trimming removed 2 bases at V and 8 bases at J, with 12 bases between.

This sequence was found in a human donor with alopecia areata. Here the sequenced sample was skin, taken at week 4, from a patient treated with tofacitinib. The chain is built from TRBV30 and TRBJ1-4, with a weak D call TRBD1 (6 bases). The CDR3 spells CAWSTDSLEKLFF. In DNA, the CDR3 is TGTGCCTGGAGTACGGACAGCCTAGAAAAACTGTTTTTT.